This T cell receptor (beta chain) was profiled in a study of technical replicates of blood from a few donors. V gave up 5 bases and J gave up 2 bases; unmatched junction bases: 2. Germline CDR1 SGHAT, CDR2 FQNNGV. CDR3 length: 13 amino acids. Produced via immunoSEQ multiplex PCR; TCRdb's table is partial and in-frame only. The sample carries around 70,000 clones, 93% recorded once. V and J are TRBV11-2 and TRBJ2-5; 7 bases map to TRBD1. This receptor was obtained from a human donor in good health. The material sequenced was T cells isolated from PBMCs. CDR3 loop: CASSGGQQETQYF. The CDR3 DNA reads as TGTGCCAGCAGCGGGGGACAGCAAGAGACCCAGTACTTC.